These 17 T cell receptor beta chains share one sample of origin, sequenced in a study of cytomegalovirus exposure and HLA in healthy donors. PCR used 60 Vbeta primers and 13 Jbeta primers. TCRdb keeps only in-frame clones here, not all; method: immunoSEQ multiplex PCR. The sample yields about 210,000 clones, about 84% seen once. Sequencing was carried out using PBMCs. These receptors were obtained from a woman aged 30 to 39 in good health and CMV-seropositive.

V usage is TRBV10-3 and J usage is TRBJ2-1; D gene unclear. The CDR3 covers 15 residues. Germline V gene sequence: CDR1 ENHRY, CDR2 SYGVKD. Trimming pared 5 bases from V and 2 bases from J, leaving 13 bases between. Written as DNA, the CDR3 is TGTGCCATCAGTCGCCCAGGCCCGACCTACAATGAGCAGTTCTTC. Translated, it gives CAISRPGPTYNEQFF.

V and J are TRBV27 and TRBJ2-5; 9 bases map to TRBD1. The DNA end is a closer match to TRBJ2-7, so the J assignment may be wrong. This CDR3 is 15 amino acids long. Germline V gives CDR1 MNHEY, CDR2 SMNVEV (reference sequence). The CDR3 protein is CASSLAGTGFYEQYF. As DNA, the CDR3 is TGTGCCAGCAGTTTAGCCGGGACAGGGTTCTACGAGCAGTACTTC.

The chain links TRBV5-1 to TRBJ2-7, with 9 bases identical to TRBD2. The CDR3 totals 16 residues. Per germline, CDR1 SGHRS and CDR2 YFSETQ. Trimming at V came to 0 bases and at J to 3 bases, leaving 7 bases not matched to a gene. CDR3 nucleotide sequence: TGCGCCAGCAGCTTGGTAGCGGGAGAGGGGGACTACGAGCAGTACTTC. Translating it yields CASSLVAGEGDYEQYF.

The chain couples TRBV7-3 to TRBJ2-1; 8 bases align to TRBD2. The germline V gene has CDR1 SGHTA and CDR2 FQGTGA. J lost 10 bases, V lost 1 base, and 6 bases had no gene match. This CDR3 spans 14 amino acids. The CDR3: CASSLKAGEAEQFF. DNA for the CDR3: TGTGCCAGCAGCTTAAAAGCGGGAGAAGCCGAGCAGTTCTTC.

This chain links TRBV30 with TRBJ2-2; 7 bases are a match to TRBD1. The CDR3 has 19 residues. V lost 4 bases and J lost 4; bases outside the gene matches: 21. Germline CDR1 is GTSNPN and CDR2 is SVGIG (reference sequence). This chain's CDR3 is CAWKKGAGSRSSFTGELFF. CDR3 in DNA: TGTGCCTGGAAAAAGGGGGCCGGCTCCCGATCGTCTTTCACCGGGGAGCTGTTTTTT.

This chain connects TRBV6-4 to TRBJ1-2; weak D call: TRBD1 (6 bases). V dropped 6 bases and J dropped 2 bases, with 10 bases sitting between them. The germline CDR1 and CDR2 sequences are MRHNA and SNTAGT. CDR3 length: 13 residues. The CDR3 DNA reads TGTGCCAGCAGACCAAGGGGGAACTATGGCTACACCTTC. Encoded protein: CASRPRGNYGYTF.

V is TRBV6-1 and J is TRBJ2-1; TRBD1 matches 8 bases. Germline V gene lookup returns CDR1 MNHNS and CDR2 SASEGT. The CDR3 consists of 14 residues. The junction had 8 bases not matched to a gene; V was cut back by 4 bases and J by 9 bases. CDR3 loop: CASSGIAGGVEQFF. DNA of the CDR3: TGTGCCAGCAGTGGGATAGCAGGGGGCGTTGAGCAGTTCTTC.

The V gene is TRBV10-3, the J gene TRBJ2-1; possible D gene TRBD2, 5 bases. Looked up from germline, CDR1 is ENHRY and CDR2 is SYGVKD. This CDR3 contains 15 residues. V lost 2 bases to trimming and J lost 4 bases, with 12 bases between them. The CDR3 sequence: CAISELLGRYNEQFF. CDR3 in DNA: TGTGCCATCAGTGAGCTCCTAGGGAGATACAATGAGCAGTTCTTC.

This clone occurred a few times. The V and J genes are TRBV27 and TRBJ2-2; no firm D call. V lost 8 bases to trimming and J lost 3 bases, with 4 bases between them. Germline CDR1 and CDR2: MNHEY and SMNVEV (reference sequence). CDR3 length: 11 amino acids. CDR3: CASGYTGELFF. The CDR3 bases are TGTGCCAGCGGCTACACCGGGGAGCTGTTTTTT.

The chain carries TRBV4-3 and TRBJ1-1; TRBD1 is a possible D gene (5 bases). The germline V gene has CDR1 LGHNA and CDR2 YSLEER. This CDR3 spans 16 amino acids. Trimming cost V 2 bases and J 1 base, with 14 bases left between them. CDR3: CASSQSRLRGNTEAFF. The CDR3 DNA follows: TGCGCCAGCAGCCAATCCAGGCTTAGGGGGAACACTGAAGCTTTCTTT.

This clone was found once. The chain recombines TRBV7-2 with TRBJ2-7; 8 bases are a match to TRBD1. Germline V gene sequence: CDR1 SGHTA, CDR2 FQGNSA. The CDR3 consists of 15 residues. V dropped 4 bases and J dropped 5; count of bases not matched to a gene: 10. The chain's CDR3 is CASSYVRDRIHEQYF. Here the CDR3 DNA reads TGTGCCAGCAGCTACGTCCGGGACAGGATCCACGAGCAGTACTTC.

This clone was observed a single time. The CDR3 DNA sequence: TGTGCCAGCAGCTTAAAACAGGGCTACAATGAGCAGTTCTTC. Residues: CASSLKQGYNEQFF. The chain is built from TRBV11-2 and TRBJ2-1; D perhaps matches TRBD1 (6 bases). The CDR3 is made up of 14 amino acids. Germline values: CDR1 SGHAT, CDR2 FQNNGV. The ends were cut back, 2 bases at V and 3 bases at J, with 8 bases in the middle.

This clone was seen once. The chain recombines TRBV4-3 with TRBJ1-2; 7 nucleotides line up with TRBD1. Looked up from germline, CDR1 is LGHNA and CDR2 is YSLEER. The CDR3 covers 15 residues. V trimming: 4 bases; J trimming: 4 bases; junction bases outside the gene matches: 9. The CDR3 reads CASSPAQDRFYGYTF. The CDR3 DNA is TGCGCCAGCAGCCCCGCCCAGGACAGGTTCTATGGCTACACCTTC.

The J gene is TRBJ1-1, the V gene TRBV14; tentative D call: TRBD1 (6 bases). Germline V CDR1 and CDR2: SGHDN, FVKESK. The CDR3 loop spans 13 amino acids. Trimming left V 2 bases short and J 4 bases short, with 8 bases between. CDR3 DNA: TGTGCCAGCAGCCAATACAGGGTCACTGAAGCTTTCTTT. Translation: CASSQYRVTEAFF.

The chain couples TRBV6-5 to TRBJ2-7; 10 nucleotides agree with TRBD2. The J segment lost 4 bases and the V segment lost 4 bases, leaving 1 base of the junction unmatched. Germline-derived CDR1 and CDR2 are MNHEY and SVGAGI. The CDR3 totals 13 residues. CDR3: CASSLAGGYEQYF. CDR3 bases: TGTGCCAGCAGTTTAGCGGGGGGTTACGAGCAGTACTTC.

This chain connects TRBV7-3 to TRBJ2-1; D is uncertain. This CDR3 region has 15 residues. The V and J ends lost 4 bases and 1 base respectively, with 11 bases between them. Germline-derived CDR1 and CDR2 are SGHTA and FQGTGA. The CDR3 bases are TGTGCCAGCAGCTCCCGGCCTAGTTCCTACAATGAGCAGTTCTTC. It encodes CASSSRPSSYNEQFF.

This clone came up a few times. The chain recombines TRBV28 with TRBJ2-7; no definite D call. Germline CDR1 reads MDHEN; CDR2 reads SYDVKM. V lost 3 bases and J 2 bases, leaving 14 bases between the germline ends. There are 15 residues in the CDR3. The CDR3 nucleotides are TGTGCCAGCAGTTTGAGTACCGCGCCCCCCTACGAGCAGTACTTC. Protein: CASSLSTAPPYEQYF.